This record covers a single T cell receptor (beta chain). This sample is drawn from a study of cytomegalovirus exposure and HLA in healthy donors. Vbeta (60) and Jbeta (13) primers were used in the PCR. The table came from immunoSEQ multiplex PCR; TCRdb's copy has only in-frame clones and leaves some out. The sample lists around 150,000 clones; 60% to 80% were seen once. The CDR3 sequence is 13 residues long. The V gene's germline CDR1 is MDHEN and CDR2 SYDVKM. The V end was cut by 6 bases, the J end by 7 bases, with 13 bases between. This chain uses TRBV28 with TRBJ1-5, with unresolved D. Sequences were obtained from PBMCs. The sequence came from a man in his fifties in good health and CMV-seropositive. The CDR3 sequence is CASSEGPRQPQHF. CDR3 sequence (DNA): TGTGCCAGCAGCGAGGGTCCGAGGCAGCCCCAGCATTTT.